One and the same sample provided the 2 T cell receptor beta chains below, sequenced in a study of T cell responses to AZD1222 COVID-19 vaccine. Sequencing was performed with immunoSEQ multiplex PCR; in TCRdb, only in-frame clones are kept and a portion is missing. This repertoire shows 120,000 or so clones, around nine tenths found once; its top ten account for around 14%. This specimen was peripheral blood, taken 28 days after the second AZD1222 dose. The receptors here all came from an adult who received the AZD1222 COVID-19 vaccine.

The chain links TRBV6-1 to TRBJ2-7, with 9 bases fitting TRBD1. This CDR3 is 16 amino acids long. The V gene end was trimmed by 2 bases and the J gene end by 3 bases; junction bases not matched to a gene: 8. CDR1 MNHNS and CDR2 SASEGT come from the germline V gene. The CDR3 loop reads CASSENFRTGVYEQYF. The CDR3 DNA sequence: TGTGCCAGCAGTGAAAATTTTAGGACAGGGGTCTACGAGCAGTACTTC.

DNA for the CDR3: TGTGCCAGCAGTGAATCTCTCACGTCGTGGTCTGCTGGCTACACCTTC. Amino acid sequence: CASSESLTSWSAGYTF. The chain joins TRBV25-1 to TRBJ1-2; no clear D gene. The CDR3 length is 16 residues. Trimming pared 1 base from V and 7 bases from J, leaving 19 bases between. Germline V CDR1 and CDR2: MGHDK, SYGVNS.